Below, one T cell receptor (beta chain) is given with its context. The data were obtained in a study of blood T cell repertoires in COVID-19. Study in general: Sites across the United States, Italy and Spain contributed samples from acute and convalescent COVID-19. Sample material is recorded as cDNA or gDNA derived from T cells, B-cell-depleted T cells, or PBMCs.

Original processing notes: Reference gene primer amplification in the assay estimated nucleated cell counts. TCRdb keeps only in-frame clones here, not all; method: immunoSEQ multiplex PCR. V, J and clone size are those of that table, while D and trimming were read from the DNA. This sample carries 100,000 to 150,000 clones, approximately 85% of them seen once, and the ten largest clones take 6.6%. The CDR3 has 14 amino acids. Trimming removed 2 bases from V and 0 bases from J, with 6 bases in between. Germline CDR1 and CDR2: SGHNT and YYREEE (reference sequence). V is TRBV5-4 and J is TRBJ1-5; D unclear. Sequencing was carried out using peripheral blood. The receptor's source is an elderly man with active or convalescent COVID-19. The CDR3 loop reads CASSLANSNQPQHF. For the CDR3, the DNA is TGTGCCAGCAGCTTAGCCAATAGCAATCAGCCCCAGCATTTT.